This TCR beta chain emerged from a study of control samples from healthy donors and cancer patients. Profiling relied on immunoSEQ multiplex PCR, and the TCRdb table lists in-frame clones only, not all of them. The sample contains about 54,000 clones, around 97% of which appear only once. Trimming took 10 bases from V and 4 from J; bases not matched to a gene: 10. The germline CDR1 and CDR2 sequences are LNHDA and SQIVND (reference sequence). This CDR3 is built from 15 residues. The origin of this receptor is a woman in her 30s in good health. Specimen: blood. V gene TRBV19 combines with J gene TRBJ2-1; 10 bases align to TRBD2. The CDR3, as DNA: TGTGCCACCACCAGCGGGGGGGGCGGATACAATGAGCAGTTCTTC. Its translation: CATTSGGGGYNEQFF. The entire variable domain, with the rest obtained from reference TRBV19 and TRBJ2-1, is as follows: DGGITQSPKYLFRKEGQNVTLSCEQNLNHDAMYWYRQDPGQGLRLIYYSQIVNDFQKGDIAEGYSVSREKKESFPLTVTSAQKNPTAFYLCATTSGGGGYNEQFFGPGTRLTVL.